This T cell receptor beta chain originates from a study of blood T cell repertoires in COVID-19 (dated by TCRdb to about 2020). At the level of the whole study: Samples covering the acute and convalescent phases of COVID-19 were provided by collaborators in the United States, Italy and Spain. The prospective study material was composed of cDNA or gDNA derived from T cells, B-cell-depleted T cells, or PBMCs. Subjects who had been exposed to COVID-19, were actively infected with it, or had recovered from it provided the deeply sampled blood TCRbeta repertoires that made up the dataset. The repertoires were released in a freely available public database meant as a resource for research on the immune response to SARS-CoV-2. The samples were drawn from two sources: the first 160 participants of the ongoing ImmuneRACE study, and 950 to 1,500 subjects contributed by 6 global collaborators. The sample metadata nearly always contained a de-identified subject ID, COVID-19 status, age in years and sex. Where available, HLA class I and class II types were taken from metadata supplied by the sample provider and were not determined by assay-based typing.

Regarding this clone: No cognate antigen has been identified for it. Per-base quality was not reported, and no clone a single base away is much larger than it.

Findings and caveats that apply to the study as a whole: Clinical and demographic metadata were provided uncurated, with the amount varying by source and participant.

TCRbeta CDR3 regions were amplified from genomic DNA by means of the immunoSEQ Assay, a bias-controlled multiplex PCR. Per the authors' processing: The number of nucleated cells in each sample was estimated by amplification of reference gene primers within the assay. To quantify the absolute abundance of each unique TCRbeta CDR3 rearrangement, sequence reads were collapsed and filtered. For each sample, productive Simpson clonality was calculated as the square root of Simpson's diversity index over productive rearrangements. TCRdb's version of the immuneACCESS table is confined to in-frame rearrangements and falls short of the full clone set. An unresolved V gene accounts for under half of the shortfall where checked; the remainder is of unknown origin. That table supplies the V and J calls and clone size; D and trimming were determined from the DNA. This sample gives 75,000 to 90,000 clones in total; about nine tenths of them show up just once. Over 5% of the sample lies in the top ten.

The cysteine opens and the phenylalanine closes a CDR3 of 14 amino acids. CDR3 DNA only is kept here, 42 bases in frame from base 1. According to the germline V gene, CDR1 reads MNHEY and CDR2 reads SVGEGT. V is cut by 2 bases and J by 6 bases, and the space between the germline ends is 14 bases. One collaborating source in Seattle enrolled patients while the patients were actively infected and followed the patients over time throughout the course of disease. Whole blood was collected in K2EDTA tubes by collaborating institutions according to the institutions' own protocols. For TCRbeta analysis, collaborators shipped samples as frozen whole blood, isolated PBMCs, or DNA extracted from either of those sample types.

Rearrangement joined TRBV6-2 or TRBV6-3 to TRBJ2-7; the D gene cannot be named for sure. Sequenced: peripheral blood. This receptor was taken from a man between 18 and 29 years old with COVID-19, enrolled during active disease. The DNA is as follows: TGTGCCAGCAGTTACCTATTTCCTTCAGGCGAGCAGTACTTC. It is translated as CASSYLFPSGEQYF.